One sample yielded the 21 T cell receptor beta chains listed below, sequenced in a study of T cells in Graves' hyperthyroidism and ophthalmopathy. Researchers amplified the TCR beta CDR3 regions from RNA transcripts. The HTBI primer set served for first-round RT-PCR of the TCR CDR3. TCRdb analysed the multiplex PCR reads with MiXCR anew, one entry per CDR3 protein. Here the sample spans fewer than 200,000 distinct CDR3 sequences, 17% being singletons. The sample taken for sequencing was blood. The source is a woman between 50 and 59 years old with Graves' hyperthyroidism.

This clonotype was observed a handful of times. In DNA, the CDR3 is TGTGCCAGCAGCTTAGACCACCTCGCCGGCAAACTGTTTTTT. Protein: CASSLDHLAGKLFF. This chain links TRBV11-2 with TRBJ1-4; no reliable D call. Trimming cost V 0 bases and J 11 bases, with 13 bases left between them. This CDR3 comprises 14 residues. Germline CDR1 SGHAT, CDR2 FQNNGV.

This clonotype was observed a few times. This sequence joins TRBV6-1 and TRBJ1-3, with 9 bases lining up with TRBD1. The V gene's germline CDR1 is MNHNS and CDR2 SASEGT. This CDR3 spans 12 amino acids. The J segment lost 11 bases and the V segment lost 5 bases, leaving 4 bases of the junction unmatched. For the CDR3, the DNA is TGTGCCAGCAGTCCGGGACAGGGTGCCATATATTTT. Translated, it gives CASSPGQGAIYF.

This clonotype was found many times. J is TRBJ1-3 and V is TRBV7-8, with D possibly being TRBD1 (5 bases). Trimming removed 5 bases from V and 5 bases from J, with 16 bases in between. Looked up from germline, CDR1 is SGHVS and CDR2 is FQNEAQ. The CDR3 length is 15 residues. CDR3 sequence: CASSPDGGYRNTIYF. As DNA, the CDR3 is TGTGCCAGCAGCCCCGATGGGGGGTACCGAAACACCATATATTTT.

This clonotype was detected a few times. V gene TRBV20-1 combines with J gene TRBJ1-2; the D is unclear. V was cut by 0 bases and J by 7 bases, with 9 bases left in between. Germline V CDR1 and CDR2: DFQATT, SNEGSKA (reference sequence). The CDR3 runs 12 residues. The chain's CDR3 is CSARDTGPGYTF. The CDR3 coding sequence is TGCAGTGCTAGAGATACGGGTCCTGGCTACACCTTC.

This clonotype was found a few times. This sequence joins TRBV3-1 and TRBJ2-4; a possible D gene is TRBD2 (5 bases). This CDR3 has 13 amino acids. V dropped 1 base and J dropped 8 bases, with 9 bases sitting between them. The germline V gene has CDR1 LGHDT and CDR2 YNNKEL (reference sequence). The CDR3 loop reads CASSQVGRDIQYF. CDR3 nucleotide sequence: TGTGCCAGCAGCCAAGTCGGGCGGGACATTCAGTACTTC.

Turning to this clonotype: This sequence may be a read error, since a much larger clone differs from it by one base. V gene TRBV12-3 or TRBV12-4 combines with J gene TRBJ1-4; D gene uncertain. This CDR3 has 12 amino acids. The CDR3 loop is CASSLGKGKPFF. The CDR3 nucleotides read TGTGCCAGCAGTTTAGGGAAGGGAAAACCGTTTTTT.

The chain's CDR3 is CASSSGGLGPGEVYYGYTF. CDR3 DNA sequence: TGTGCCAGCAGCTCTGGAGGTTTGGGCCCAGGGGAAGTGTACTATGGCTACACCTTC. This chain links TRBV5-4 with TRBJ1-2; a possible D gene is TRBD1 (6 bases). This CDR3 spans 19 amino acids. Trimming pared 3 bases from V and 3 bases from J, leaving 27 bases between. Germline CDR1 is SGHNT and CDR2 is YYREEE (reference sequence).

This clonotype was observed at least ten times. CDR3 bases: TGTGCCAGCAGCCAAATCAGGGGGGGGCGTGAGCAGTTCTTC. Translating it yields CASSQIRGGREQFF. The rearrangement uses TRBV14 and TRBJ2-1; the D gene could be TRBD1 or TRBD2 (7 bases each). CDR1 is SGHDN, CDR2 FVKESK, per germline. This CDR3 has 14 residues. V shed 2 bases and J shed 9 bases, with 14 bases lying between them.

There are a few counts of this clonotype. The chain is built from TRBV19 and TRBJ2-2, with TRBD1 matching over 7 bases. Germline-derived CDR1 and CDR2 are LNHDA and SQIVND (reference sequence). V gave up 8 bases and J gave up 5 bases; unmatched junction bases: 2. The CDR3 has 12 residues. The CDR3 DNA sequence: TGTGCCAGTGGGGACAGAACCGGGGAGCTGTTTTTT. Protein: CASGDRTGELFF.

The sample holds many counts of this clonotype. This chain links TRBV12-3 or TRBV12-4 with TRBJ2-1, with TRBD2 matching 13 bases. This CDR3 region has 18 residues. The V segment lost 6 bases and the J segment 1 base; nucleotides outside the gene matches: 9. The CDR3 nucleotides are TGTGCCAGCAGCCTCGGGACTAGCGGGGTCAATTCCTACAATGAGCAGTTCTTC. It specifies CASSLGTSGVNSYNEQFF.

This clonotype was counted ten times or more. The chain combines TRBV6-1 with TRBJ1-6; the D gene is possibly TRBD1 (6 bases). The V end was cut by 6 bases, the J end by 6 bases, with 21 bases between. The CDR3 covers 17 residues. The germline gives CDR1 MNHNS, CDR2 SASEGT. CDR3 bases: TGTGCCAGCAGGCTGGGGGGCCAGACAGCCCCTAATTCACCCCTCCACTTT. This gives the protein CASRLGGQTAPNSPLHF.

The CDR3, as DNA: TGTGCCAGCAGCTTAGGTCAGGGGAGGTATCAGCCCCAGCATTTT. The encoded protein is CASSLGQGRYQPQHF. The V gene is TRBV7-2, the J gene TRBJ1-5, with a weak D call TRBD1 (6 bases). Trimming took 1 base from V and 5 from J, leaving 12 bases between them. This CDR3 spans 15 amino acids. Germline V CDR1 and CDR2: SGHTA, FQGNSA.

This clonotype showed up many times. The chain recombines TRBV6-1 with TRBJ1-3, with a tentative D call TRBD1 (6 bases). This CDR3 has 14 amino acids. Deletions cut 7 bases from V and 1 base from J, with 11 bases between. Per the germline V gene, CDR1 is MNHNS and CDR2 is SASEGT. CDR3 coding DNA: TGTGCCAGCAACAGGGTTTATTCTGGAAACACCATATATTTT. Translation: CASNRVYSGNTIYF.

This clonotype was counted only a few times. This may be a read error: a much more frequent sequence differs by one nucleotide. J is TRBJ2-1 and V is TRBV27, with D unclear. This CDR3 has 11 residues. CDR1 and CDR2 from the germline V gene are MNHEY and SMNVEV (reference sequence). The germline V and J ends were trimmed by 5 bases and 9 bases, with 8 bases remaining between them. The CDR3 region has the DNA TGTGCCAGCAGTGATTTTAGTGAGCAGTTCTTC. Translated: CASSDFSEQFF.

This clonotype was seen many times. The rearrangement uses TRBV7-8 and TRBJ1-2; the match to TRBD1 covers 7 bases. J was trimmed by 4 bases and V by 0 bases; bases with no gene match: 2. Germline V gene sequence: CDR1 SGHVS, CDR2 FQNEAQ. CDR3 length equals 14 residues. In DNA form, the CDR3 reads TGTGCCAGCAGCTTAGCAGGGGGCGCCTATGGCTACACCTTC. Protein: CASSLAGGAYGYTF. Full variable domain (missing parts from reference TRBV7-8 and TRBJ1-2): GAGVSQSPRYKVAKRGQDVALRCDPISGHVSLFWYQQALGQGPEFLTYFQNEAQLDKSGLPSDRFFAERPEGSVSTLKIQRTQQEDSAVYLCASSLAGGAYGYTFGSGTRLTVV.

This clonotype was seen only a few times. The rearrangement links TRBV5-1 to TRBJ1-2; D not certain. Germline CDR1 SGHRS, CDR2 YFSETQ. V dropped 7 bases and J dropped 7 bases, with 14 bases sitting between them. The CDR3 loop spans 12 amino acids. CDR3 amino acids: CASADNGVGYTF. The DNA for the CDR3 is TGCGCCAGCGCCGATAATGGGGTTGGCTACACCTTC.

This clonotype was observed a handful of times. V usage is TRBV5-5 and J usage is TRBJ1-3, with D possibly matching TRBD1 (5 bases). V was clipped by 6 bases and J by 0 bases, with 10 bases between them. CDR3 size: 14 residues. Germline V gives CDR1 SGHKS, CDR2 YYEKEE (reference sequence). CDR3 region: CASIGDSSGNTIYF. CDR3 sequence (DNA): TGTGCCAGCATCGGCGACAGCTCTGGAAACACCATATATTTT.

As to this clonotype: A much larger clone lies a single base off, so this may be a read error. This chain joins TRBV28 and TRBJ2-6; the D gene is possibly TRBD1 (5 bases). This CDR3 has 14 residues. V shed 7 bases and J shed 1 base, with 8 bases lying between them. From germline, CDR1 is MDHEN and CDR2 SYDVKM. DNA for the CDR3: TGTGCCAGCAACAGACAGTCTGGGGCCAACGTCCTGACTTTC. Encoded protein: CASNRQSGANVLTF. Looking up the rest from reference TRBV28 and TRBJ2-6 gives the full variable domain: DVKVTQSSRYLVKRTGEKVFLECVQDMDHENMFWYRQDPGLGLRLIYFSYDVKMKEKGDIPEGYSVSREKKERFSLILESASTNQTSMYLCASNRQSGANVLTFGAGSRLTVL.

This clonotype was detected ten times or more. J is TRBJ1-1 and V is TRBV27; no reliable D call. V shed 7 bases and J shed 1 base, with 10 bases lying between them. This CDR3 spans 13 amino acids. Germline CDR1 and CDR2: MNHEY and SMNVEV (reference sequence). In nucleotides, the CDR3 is TGTGCCAGCAAATACCTTGGGAACACTGAAGCTTTCTTT. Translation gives CASKYLGNTEAFF.

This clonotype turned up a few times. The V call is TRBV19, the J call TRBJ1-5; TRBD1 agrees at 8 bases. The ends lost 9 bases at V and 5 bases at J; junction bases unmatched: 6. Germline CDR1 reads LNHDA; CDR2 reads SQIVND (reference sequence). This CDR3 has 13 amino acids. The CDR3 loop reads CASTGQGYQPQHF. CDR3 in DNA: TGTGCCAGCACCGGACAGGGATATCAGCCCCAGCATTTT.

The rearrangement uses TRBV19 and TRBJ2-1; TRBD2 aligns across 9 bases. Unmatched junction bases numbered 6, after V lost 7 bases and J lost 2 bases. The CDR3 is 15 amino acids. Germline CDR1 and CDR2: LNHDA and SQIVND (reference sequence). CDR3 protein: CASTLSGRAYNEQFF. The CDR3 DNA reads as TGTGCCAGTACCCTTAGCGGGAGAGCCTACAATGAGCAGTTCTTC.